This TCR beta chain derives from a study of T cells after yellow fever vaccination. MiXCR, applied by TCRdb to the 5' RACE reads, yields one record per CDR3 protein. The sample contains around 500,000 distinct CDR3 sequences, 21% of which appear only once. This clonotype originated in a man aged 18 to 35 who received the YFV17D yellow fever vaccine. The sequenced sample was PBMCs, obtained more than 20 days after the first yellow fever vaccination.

The CDR3 sequence is CASTEGRTSHPTDTQYF. CDR3 bases: TGTGCCAGTACCGAAGGCAGGACTAGCCATCCCACAGATACGCAGTATTTT. The genes are TRBV19 and TRBJ2-3, with TRBD2 matching over 8 bases. The trim removed 7 bases at V and 2 bases at J, leaving 14 bases unmatched. Germline V lookup: CDR1 LNHDA, CDR2 SQIVND (reference sequence). This CDR3 spans 17 amino acids.